A selection of T cell receptor beta chains follows, all from one sample in a study of cytomegalovirus exposure and HLA in healthy donors. TCRdb's table, derived via immunoSEQ multiplex PCR, lists solely in-frame clones and lacks some. The table shows 150,000 to 170,000 clones, with 65% to 85% occurring only once. The sequencing input was PBMCs. All receptors derive from a woman between 35 and 50 years old in good health and CMV-seropositive. The CDR3 runs from the conserved cysteine through the conserved F or W. Fields, in order: D gene, V gene, J gene, clone size, CDR3 DNA, CDR3 protein. A D gene is named only where the DNA matches it firmly. Where a row states a size, it is once, few, many or the class of an expanded clone; other rows omit it.

-	TRBV10-2	TRBJ1-5	-	TGCGCCAGCAGTGAGTCGTATCGGGGACTCACTCAGCCCCAGCATTTT	CASSESYRGLTQPQHF
TRBD2	TRBV2	TRBJ2-5	few	TGTGCCAGCAGGGGGACTAGCGGAGAGACCCAGTACTTC	CASRGTSGETQYF
-	TRBV5-4	TRBJ1-2	-	TGTGCCAGCAGCGCCCTGGGGGCGACCCAAGATGGCTACACCTTC	CASSALGATQDGYTF
-	TRBV18	TRBJ2-1	-	TGTGCCAGCTCACCAGCGGGGAGCTCCTACAATGAGCAGTTCTTC	CASSPAGSSYNEQFF
-	TRBV4-1	TRBJ2-7	few	TGCGCCAGCAGCCAAGCGACAGGGGCGGGAGGGCTGTACGAGCAGTACTTC	CASSQATGAGGLYEQYF
TRBD1	TRBV5-1	TRBJ1-2	-	TGCGCCAGCAGCTTGGACAGGGGGGAGTGGAATGGCTACACCTTC	CASSLDRGEWNGYTF
TRBD2	TRBV30	TRBJ2-2	-	TGTGCCTGGAAGACTAGCGGCTTGAACACCGGGGAGCTGTTTTTT	CAWKTSGLNTGELFF
-	TRBV5-6	TRBJ2-3	-	TGTGCCAGCAGCTTGTTCCGGGATGCCACAGATACGCAGTATTTT	CASSLFRDATDTQYF
-	TRBV2	TRBJ2-3	-	TGTGCCAGCGCTACCCTAAGTGATACGCAGTATTTT	CASATLSDTQYF
-	TRBV20-1	TRBJ2-5	-	TGCAGTGCTCCAGCGGGAGAGACCCAGTACTTC	CSAPAGETQYF
TRBD1	TRBV7-9	TRBJ2-5	-	TGTGCCAGCAGCTTGACAGGGGTAGAGACCCAGTACTTC	CASSLTGVETQYF
-	TRBV19	TRBJ2-5	-	TGTGCCAGTAGTGGGAGGACCAGTAATATGGAGACCCAGTACTTC	CASSGRTSNMETQYF
TRBD1	TRBV7-8	TRBJ2-7	-	TGTGCCAGCAGCTTAGTTTCCGGGACAGAGACTCCAGGGTTACGACCCGAGCAGTACTTC	CASSLVSGTETPGLRPEQYF
TRBD1	TRBV7-9	TRBJ1-4	-	TGTGCCAGCGGCTCGGAGGGGGCCGGTAATGAAAAACTGTTTTTT	CASGSEGAGNEKLFF
TRBD2	TRBV7-9	TRBJ2-3	-	TGTGCCAGCAGCTTAGCGTTACCAGGGAGCGGGAGGGCCGGAGATACGCAGTATTTT	CASSLALPGSGRAGDTQYF
TRBD1	TRBV19	TRBJ1-5	-	TGTGCCAGTAGTACCCAACAGGGGTGGAATCAGCCCCAGCATTTT	CASSTQQGWNQPQHF
-	TRBV5-6	TRBJ2-1	few	TGTGCCAGCAGCTTGCGGCGGGAGCAGTTCTTC	CASSLRREQFF
TRBD2	TRBV2	TRBJ2-7	-	TGTGCCAGCAAGGGGGTAGCGGGAGGCTACGAGCAGTACTTC	CASKGVAGGYEQYF
TRBD1	TRBV7-8	TRBJ1-2	-	TGTGCCAGCAGCTTAGCGGGACAGGGGATCTATGGCTACACCTTC	CASSLAGQGIYGYTF
TRBD1	TRBV28	TRBJ2-5	-	TGTGCCAGCAGCTTCCGTGCCGGGACAGATGTTGAGACCCAGTACTTC	CASSFRAGTDVETQYF
TRBD1	TRBV19	TRBJ2-3	-	TGTGCCAGTAGTATCAGGACAGGGGCCAACACAGATACGCAGTATTTT	CASSIRTGANTDTQYF
TRBD2	TRBV5-1	TRBJ2-2	-	TGCGCCAGCAGCTTGAGGCTAGCGGGAGGAACCGGGGAGCTGTTTTTT	CASSLRLAGGTGELFF
TRBD1	TRBV27	TRBJ1-1	-	TGTGCCAGCAGTTTTGGGCAGGGGGCTGAAGCTTTCTTT	CASSFGQGAEAFF
-	TRBV7-2	TRBJ1-2	few	TGTGCCAGCAGCTCCGGACACCCCCCGTTTGGGGACTATGGCTACACCTTC	CASSSGHPPFGDYGYTF
TRBD1	TRBV6-1	TRBJ1-1	few	TGTGCCAGCAGGCCCGGACAGGCGGGTCTTGAAGCTTTCTTT	CASRPGQAGLEAFF
-	TRBV10-3	TRBJ2-3	-	TGTGCCACCGGTCCTAGCACAGATACGCAGTATTTT	CATGPSTDTQYF
TRBD1	TRBV11-2	TRBJ1-3	-	TGTGCCAGCAGCTTGGACAGGGCTGGAAACACCATATATTTT	CASSLDRAGNTIYF
-	TRBV5-1	TRBJ1-5	-	TGCGCCAGCAGCATGGACGGGTATAGCAATCAGCCCCAGCATTTT	CASSMDGYSNQPQHF
TRBD1	TRBV11-3	TRBJ2-5	-	TGTGCCAGCAGACCGGACAGGGTCCAAGAGACCCAGTACTTC	CASRPDRVQETQYF
-	TRBV11-2	TRBJ2-3	few	TGTGCCAGCAGCCTACGGGAACTAGCACTATCTGATACGCAGTATTTT	CASSLRELALSDTQYF
TRBD1	TRBV2	TRBJ2-4	once	TGTGCCAGCAGTCAGGGGGCGGCGGACATTCAGTACTTC	CASSQGAADIQYF
TRBD1	TRBV6-5	TRBJ2-7	many	TGTGCCAGCAGTACGGGACAGTTCTACGAGCAGTACTTC	CASSTGQFYEQYF
TRBD2	TRBV27	TRBJ2-5	-	TGTGCCAGCAGTTTATTCGGTCGGGGGACTAGCGTACAAGAGACCCAGTACTTC	CASSLFGRGTSVQETQYF
TRBD2	TRBV5-1	TRBJ2-5	-	TGCGCCAGCAGCACTACTAGCGGCAAAGAGACCCAGTACTTC	CASSTTSGKETQYF
TRBD1	TRBV6-1	TRBJ2-5	-	TGTGCCATCTCCCTGGACAGGGTGAGGGAGACCCAGTACTTC	CAISLDRVRETQYF
-	TRBV19	TRBJ2-7	-	TGTGCCAGTAGTCCGGCAAGACAGATCTACGAGCAGTACTTC	CASSPARQIYEQYF
-	TRBV7-8	TRBJ2-7	-	TGTGCCAGCAGCGACCAGCGCAGGGGCGAGCAGTACTTC	CASSDQRRGEQYF
TRBD2	TRBV5-1	TRBJ2-1	-	TGCGCCAGCAGCTTTGACGAACTAGCGAGCTCCTACAATGAGCAGTTCTTC	CASSFDELASSYNEQFF
-	TRBV10-2	TRBJ2-7	-	TGCGCCAGCGGATCGCCGGGACTCGGGTACGAGCAGTACTTC	CASGSPGLGYEQYF
TRBD1	TRBV18	TRBJ2-5	-	TGTGCCAGCTCACCACCGCGGACAGGGGCTGAGACCCAGTACTTC	CASSPPRTGAETQYF